This T cell receptor beta chain stems from a study of T-cell memory formation after mild COVID-19. This clonotype turned up a few times. This CDR3 is built from 17 residues. V lost 2 bases to trimming and J lost 2 bases; unmatched junction nucleotides: 6. Germline V gene data show CDR1 as SGHKS and CDR2 as YYEKEE (reference sequence). In TCRdb, the 5' RACE reads were re-called with MiXCR into one record per CDR3 protein. The data hold approximately 100,000 distinct CDR3 sequences, with 11% observed a single time. The receptor comes from a man younger than 35 who had mild COVID-19 (a few samples of this study predate the infection). Cell type and time point are not known. This chain joins TRBV5-5 and TRBJ2-3, with 12 bases identical to TRBD2. Sample: PBMCs or a T cell subset sorted from them (not recorded which). In DNA form, the CDR3 reads TGTGCCAGCAGCTTAACTAGCGGGGGGACCTACACAGATACGCAGTATTTT. Protein sequence: CASSLTSGGTYTDTQYF.